A single TCR beta chain is shown here with its context. Its antigen is as yet unknown. This was a deep-level run. The data were produced by immunoSEQ multiplex PCR, yet TCRdb's version contains in-frame clones alone and is incomplete. The sample holds more than 1.2 million clones, about 98.5% seen once. Per the germline V gene, CDR1 is MDHEN and CDR2 is SYDVKM. The ends lost 4 bases at V and 7 bases at J; junction bases unmatched: 5. The CDR3 is made up of 14 amino acids. The sample belongs to a study of shared clonotypes between healthy human individuals. Study conclusions and caveats: Represented diversity (both genetic and exposure-history) was limited by the small number of donors.

Sample: naive CD4+ T cells sorted from blood. Specified subset: CD45RA+ positively selected. The chain links TRBV28 to TRBJ2-2, with 8 nucleotides matching TRBD2. This clonotype was sampled from a man aged 25 to 40 in good health. CDR3 sequence: CASSSPGLVGELFF. The CDR3 DNA sequence: TGTGCCAGCAGTTCGCCGGGACTAGTCGGGGAGCTGTTTTTT.